The 3 T cell receptor beta chains reported below all come from one sample, sequenced in a study of blood T cells in healthy people across ages. Combining a sample-barcoded 5' primer with a J-beta primer mix, a second PCR ran for roughly 7 to 11 cycles. TCRdb analysed the 5' RACE reads with MiXCR anew, one entry per CDR3 protein. The profile shows roughly 800,000 distinct CDR3 sequences, roughly 25% of them singletons. These sequences were also reported in another study, on T cells of mothers and their children.

The material sequenced was blood. The origin of the receptors is a boy younger than 18 in good health.

This clonotype appeared a few times. The V gene is TRBV20-1, the J gene TRBJ1-1; D ambiguous. Germline V gene lookup returns CDR1 DFQATT and CDR2 SNEGSKA (reference sequence). This CDR3 contains 13 residues. V was pared by 2 bases and J by 2 bases, with 9 bases between. CDR3 nucleotide sequence: TGCAGTGCTAGAATCGGATATAACACTGAAGCTTTCTTT. Translating gives CSARIGYNTEAFF.

In this sample, this clonotype turned up a few times. The J gene is TRBJ2-1, the V gene TRBV20-1; D is tentatively TRBD1 or TRBD2 (5 bases each). Between the trimmed V and J ends, which lost 0 bases and 1 base, there was a span of 10 bases. CDR3 length: 15 residues. Germline CDR1 reads DFQATT; CDR2 reads SNEGSKA (reference sequence). CDR3 amino acids: CSARDFGGSYNEQFF. The DNA of the CDR3 is TGCAGTGCTAGAGATTTTGGGGGATCCTACAATGAGCAGTTCTTC.

This clonotype showed up just a few times. The V and J genes are TRBV28 and TRBJ1-1; TRBD1 aligns across 11 bases. The CDR3 totals 16 residues. Germline CDR1 MDHEN, CDR2 SYDVKM. V lost 5 bases and J lost 1; bases outside the gene matches: 6. Written as DNA, the CDR3 is TGTGCCAGCAGTCCCCTGGGACAGGGGGGGAACACTGAAGCTTTCTTT. It yields the protein CASSPLGQGGNTEAFF.